This T cell receptor beta chain was documented in a study of blood T cell repertoires in COVID-19. Study-wide context: Sources were T cells, B-cell-depleted T cells, or PBMCs; the material itself was cDNA or gDNA.

Assay: immunoSEQ multiplex PCR; the TCRdb copy retains only in-frame clones and omits some. The data show roughly 280,000 clones, with 70% to 90% seen just once and approximately 10% held by the top ten. CDR3 length: 18 residues. V lost 2 bases and J lost 0; bases outside the gene matches: 11. Per the germline V gene, CDR1 is MGHRA and CDR2 is YSYEKL. The clonotype was recovered from a woman in her 70s with acute or convalescent COVID-19. Sequenced material: peripheral blood. The chain has TRBV4-1 and TRBJ2-3, with TRBD2 matching 7 bases. CDR3 in amino acids: CASSQPPDLAASTDTQYF. The CDR3 DNA is TGCGCCAGCAGCCAACCCCCGGATCTAGCGGCTAGCACAGATACGCAGTATTTT.